Shown below are 21 T cell receptor beta chains from a single sample sequenced in a study of shared clonotypes between healthy human individuals. Positive CCR7 selection of CD45RO-negative cells yielded the naive CD8 cells, and terminally differentiated effector memory CD45RA+ cells were excluded. Sequencing used immunoSEQ multiplex PCR; TCRdb keeps in-frame clones, though not all of them. The table lists over 2 million clones, about 95% of them singletons. The sample comprised naive CD8+ T cells sorted from blood. Receptors were obtained from a man between 18 and 29 years old in good health.

CDR3 sequence: CASSSGTGFREQFF. For the CDR3, the DNA is TGCGCCAGCAGCTCCGGGACAGGGTTTCGCGAGCAGTTCTTC. The V and J genes are TRBV5-1 and TRBJ2-1, with 9 bases lining up with TRBD1. CDR1 and CDR2 (germline): SGHRS, YFSETQ. This CDR3 is 14 amino acids long. Trimming cost V 3 bases and J 10 bases; bases outside gene matches: 8.

The gene calls are TRBV27 and TRBJ2-5; no firm D call. The germline V gene encodes CDR1 MNHEY and CDR2 SMNVEV (reference sequence). With 8 bases removed from V and 7 bases from J, the gap between germline ends came to 14 bases. This CDR3 is 12 amino acids long. The CDR3 DNA follows: TGTGCCAGCTTCGACACCGCCGGGACCCAGTACTTC. Translated: CASFDTAGTQYF.

The chain joins TRBV30 to TRBJ1-6; 7 nucleotides align to TRBD1. Trimming took 2 bases from V and 10 from J; bases not matched to a gene: 5. Germline V gene sequence: CDR1 GTSNPN, CDR2 SVGIG (reference sequence). The CDR3 consists of 13 residues. The chain's CDR3 is CAWSLAGGSPLHF. CDR3 DNA: TGTGCCTGGAGTCTGGCAGGGGGATCACCCCTCCACTTT.

The V gene is TRBV11-2, the J gene TRBJ2-5; D not resolved. The CDR3 length is 17 residues. Germline CDR1 SGHAT, CDR2 FQNNGV. V was cut by 2 bases and J by 1 base, with 17 bases left in between. The CDR3 loop reads CASSLWPVPSVQETQYF. DNA for the CDR3: TGTGCCAGCAGCTTATGGCCCGTTCCGAGCGTCCAAGAGACCCAGTACTTC.

J is TRBJ2-2 and V is TRBV4-1; D perhaps matches TRBD1 (5 bases). This CDR3 has 17 amino acids. Between the trimmed V and J ends, which lost 5 bases and 2 bases, there was a span of 18 bases. Germline CDR1 reads MGHRA; CDR2 reads YSYEKL. The CDR3 loop is CASSNKKGQVNTGELFF. As DNA, the CDR3 is TGCGCCAGCAGCAATAAGAAGGGGCAGGTTAACACCGGGGAGCTGTTTTTT.

V is TRBV28 and J is TRBJ2-4, with D perhaps TRBD1 (5 bases). This CDR3 is built from 13 residues. Trimming cost V 3 bases and J 8 bases, with 11 bases left between them. Germline CDR1 is MDHEN and CDR2 is SYDVKM. The CDR3 region is CASSFRVGDIQYF. The CDR3, as DNA: TGTGCCAGCAGTTTTCGTGTAGGGGACATTCAGTACTTC.

V gene TRBV7-9 combines with J gene TRBJ1-1, with a possible D match to TRBD1 (5 bases). This CDR3 region has 15 residues. Trimming shortened V by 5 bases and J by 4 bases, and 17 bases separated the two germline ends. From germline, CDR1 is SEHNR and CDR2 FQNEAQ (reference sequence). The CDR3 DNA follows: TGTGCCAGCAGCCCAGGGACTCAACTCGGCACTGAAGCTTTCTTT. This encodes CASSPGTQLGTEAFF.

The chain uses TRBV9 and TRBJ2-7, with D tentatively TRBD2 (7 bases). The V end was cut by 7 bases, the J end by 0 bases, with 14 bases between. Germline V gene lookup returns CDR1 SGDLS and CDR2 YYNGEE. There are 14 residues in the CDR3. The CDR3: CASAAGAASYEQYF. The CDR3 region has the DNA TGTGCCAGCGCGGCGGGGGCTGCCTCCTACGAGCAGTACTTC.

This chain joins TRBV4-3 and TRBJ1-2; D possibly corresponds to TRBD1 (6 bases). The V gene lost 3 bases and the J gene lost 6 bases, with 20 bases spanning the gap. The CDR3 consists of 16 residues. Germline V lookup: CDR1 LGHNA, CDR2 YSLEER. CDR3 amino acids: CASSHTNRDQVNGYTF. The DNA for the CDR3 is TGCGCCAGCAGCCACACTAACAGGGACCAGGTGAATGGCTACACCTTC.

The table lists this clone with a count of one. The J gene is TRBJ2-7, the V gene TRBV27; 7 bases agree with TRBD1. CDR1 and CDR2 from the germline V gene are MNHEY and SMNVEV (reference sequence). This CDR3 spans 15 amino acids. V shed 2 bases and J 5 bases; nucleotides not matched to a gene: 9. The CDR3 DNA sequence: TGTGCCAGCAGTTTAGGTGTGACAGGGCCCCACGAGCAGTACTTC. This codes for CASSLGVTGPHEQYF.

This clone is a singleton in its sample. The rearrangement uses TRBV10-3 and TRBJ1-5, with 7 bases matching TRBD1. Trimming took 0 bases from V and 3 from J; bases not matched to a gene: 8. The CDR3 length is 17 residues. Germline CDR1 reads ENHRY; CDR2 reads SYGVKD. As DNA, the CDR3 is TGTGCCATCAGTGAGTCGATTACAGGGGAAGCCAATCAGCCCCAGCATTTT. Protein: CAISESITGEANQPQHF.

V usage is TRBV5-6 and J usage is TRBJ2-7; maybe TRBD2 (6 bases). V was clipped by 3 bases and J by 0 bases, with 10 bases between them. Germline V lookup: CDR1 SGHDT, CDR2 YYEEEE. This CDR3 spans 14 amino acids. The CDR3 is CASSYGGNSYEQYF. CDR3 coding DNA: TGTGCCAGCAGCTACGGGGGTAACTCCTACGAGCAGTACTTC. Looking up the rest from reference TRBV5-6 and TRBJ2-7 gives the full variable domain: DAGVTQSPTHLIKTRGQQVTLRCSPKSGHDTVSWYQQALGQGPQFIFQYYEEEERQRGNFPDRFSGHQFPNYSSELNVNALLLGDSALYLCASSYGGNSYEQYFGPGTRLTVT.

Notes on this clone: Other DNA sequences from this sample encode an identical CDR3 as well. The rearrangement uses TRBV13 and TRBJ2-7; D is ambiguous. Trimming removed 0 bases at V and 4 bases at J, with 7 bases between. This CDR3 region has 13 residues. Germline loops: CDR1 PRHDT, CDR2 FYEKMQ (reference sequence). The CDR3 reads CASSLGVGYEQYF. Here the CDR3 DNA reads TGTGCCAGCAGCTTAGGGGTAGGGTACGAGCAGTACTTC.

This clone was detected once. The J gene is TRBJ2-4, the V gene TRBV6-6; D is unclear. The CDR3 runs to 11 residues. Germline CDR1 and CDR2: MNHNY and SVGAGI (reference sequence). Trimming took 0 bases from V and 11 from J, leaving 5 bases between them. The CDR3 nucleotides read TGTGCCAGCAGTTACTCACGGGTTCAGTACTTC. This gives the protein CASSYSRVQYF.

The V call is TRBV9, the J call TRBJ2-1; D gene uncertain. The CDR3 contains 13 residues. Trimming removed 3 bases at V and 9 bases at J, with 13 bases between. The germline V gene encodes CDR1 SGDLS and CDR2 YYNGEE. The CDR3 DNA follows: TGTGCCAGCAGCGGATGGGGATCGGGTGAGCAGTTCTTC. Residues: CASSGWGSGEQFF.

V usage is TRBV7-9 and J usage is TRBJ2-7; 11 bases align to TRBD2. Trimming at V came to 5 bases and at J to 2 bases, leaving 5 bases not matched to a gene. From germline, CDR1 is SEHNR and CDR2 FQNEAQ (reference sequence). The CDR3 runs 15 residues. CDR3 sequence reads: CASSTSGSFTYEQYF. Here the CDR3 DNA reads TGTGCCAGCAGCACTAGCGGGAGTTTCACCTACGAGCAGTACTTC.

The chain employs TRBV27 and TRBJ1-4; 7 positions match TRBD1. CDR3 length: 14 residues. The V and J ends lost 5 bases and 8 bases, in that order; junction bases with no gene match: 8. From germline, CDR1 is MNHEY and CDR2 SMNVEV (reference sequence). CDR3 sequence (DNA): TGTGCCAGCAGTCTGGGACAGAAAGGAGAAAAACTGTTTTTT. Encoded protein: CASSLGQKGEKLFF.

As to this clone: In the same sample, other DNA sequences code for this CDR3. The gene calls are TRBV27 and TRBJ2-7; D gene unclear. Germline CDR1 MNHEY, CDR2 SMNVEV (reference sequence). This CDR3 comprises 13 residues. The germline V and J ends were trimmed by 3 bases and 1 base, with 7 bases remaining between them. CDR3 sequence reads: CASSLVRSYEQYF. The CDR3 bases are TGTGCCAGCAGTTTGGTACGTTCCTACGAGCAGTACTTC.

V and J are TRBV7-9 and TRBJ1-4; 7 nucleotides line up with TRBD1. Germline assignment: CDR1 SEHNR and CDR2 FQNEAQ (reference sequence). There are 15 residues in the CDR3. V lost 4 bases and J lost 7; bases outside the gene matches: 9. The CDR3 coding sequence is TGTGCCAGCAGCTCAAAAACAGGGGCGGTTGAAAAACTGTTTTTT. Its translation is CASSSKTGAVEKLFF.

This CDR3 reads CASSQAVGLNNYGYTF. The CDR3 nucleotides are TGCGCCAGCAGCCAAGCCGTAGGGCTAAATAACTATGGCTACACCTTC. This chain uses TRBV4-1 with TRBJ1-2; D is unresolved. V lost 1 base and J lost 1, with 13 bases in between. The CDR3 spans 16 residues. CDR1 is MGHRA, CDR2 YSYEKL, per germline.

This clone was counted once. J is TRBJ2-3 and V is TRBV4-3; D not resolved. Germline CDR1 LGHNA, CDR2 YSLEER. This CDR3 contains 12 residues. V was cut by 0 bases and J by 7 bases, with 5 bases left in between. The CDR3 DNA is TGCGCCAGCAGCCAAGATCGTTATACGCAGTATTTT. This translates into CASSQDRYTQYF.